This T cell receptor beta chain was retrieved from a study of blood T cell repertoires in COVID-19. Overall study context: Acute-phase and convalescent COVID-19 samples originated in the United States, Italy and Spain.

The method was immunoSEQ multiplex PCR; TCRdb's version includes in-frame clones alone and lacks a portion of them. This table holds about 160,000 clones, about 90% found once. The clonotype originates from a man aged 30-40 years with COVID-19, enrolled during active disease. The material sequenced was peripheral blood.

The CDR3 coding sequence is TGTGCCAGCAGCCAAGCCCGGGCCAGGGGCCTAAACACTGAAGCTTTCTTT. Translated, it gives CASSQARARGLNTEAFF. The rearrangement uses TRBV3-1 (or the pseudogene TRBV3-2) and TRBJ1-1; TRBD1 might be the D (6 bases). CDR1 is LGHDT and CDR2 is YNNKEL in the germline V gene (reference sequence). CDR3 length equals 17 residues. V gave up 1 base and J gave up 2 bases, with 17 bases separating them.